This TCR beta chain is from a study of identical twins (dated by TCRdb to 2016 to 2018). For the wider study: To test whether fetal clonotypes persist, this study deep-sequenced TCR alpha and beta repertoires from monozygotic twins, from unrelated adults of various ages, and from cord blood. To rule out contamination, the twin experiments were replicated at different times with different library preparation protocols.

From its cysteine to its phenylalanine, the CDR3 spans 13 amino acids. Only the CDR3 region is kept as DNA, spanning 39 bases read in frame from base 1. Deletion took 1 base off V and 6 bases off J, with a span of 9 bases between the germline ends. The library was obtained by 5' RACE. Sequencing took place on an Illumina HiSeq 2000. A universal primer binding site was introduced by template switching, and a unique molecular identifier was present in the final cDNA, enabling accurate counting of TCR cDNA molecules. First-strand cDNA for TCR alpha and beta chains was synthesized from specific primers in the conserved constant-segment region. To control for contamination, each cDNA library was double barcoded with a SMART-Mk sample barcode plus Illumina barcodes. Two successive PCR steps introduced TruSeq adapter sequences along with Illumina sample barcodes. The TCR alpha and beta cDNA libraries were sequenced on the Illumina HiSeq platform using custom primers. The paper's processing steps were these. MiGEC was used to process raw reads and extract unique molecular identifiers, and MiXCR was used to find CDR3 positions. For each individual, recombination models were inferred using an EM algorithm with the repgenHMM and IGoR tools. The analysis of shared clonotypes was done with the tcR package in R, with sharing normalized by the product of cloneset sizes. To study raw recombination free of thymic and clonal selection effects, out-of-frame nonproductive sequences were analyzed. TCRdb itself trimmed the public reads at Q25 with fastp, ran MiXCR and retained productive beta chains. Merged by CDR3 protein, the rows form single entries marked with the most common genes and DNA. None of the V and J calls come from the authors' own analysis; TCRdb made them. The sample data list 200,000 to 250,000 distinct CDR3 sequences, and approximately 8% of these were observed just once. About 5.8% of the sample lies in the top ten.

Only healthy Caucasian donors were included. Three pairs of female monozygotic twins, all aged about 18 to 30 years, were included in the twin cohort. Positive isolation kits from Invitrogen were used to isolate the CD4+ and CD8+ T cell populations. Study-wide conclusions, independent of this receptor: Excess twin sharing in beta out-of-frame sequences was weaker because fewer shared sequences lowered the signal-to-noise ratio. Zero-insertion analyses could be partly confounded by invariant T cells such as MAIT and iNKT, although diverse VJ usage argued against such confounding for most clonotypes. Compared with coincidental sharing between unrelated individuals, out-of-frame TCR alpha sequences shared between twins had an excess of sequences with low generation probability. Because the same donors could not be followed over many years, conclusions were based on cross-sectional statistical analysis. Abundant cord blood beta clonotypes had fewer insertions, young adult naive repertoires showed a similar but weaker trend, and memory repertoires showed no such trend. In monozygotic twins, recombination models systematically underestimated out-of-frame TCR alpha sharing, but the models matched the sharing seen between unrelated individuals.

This clonotype was seen only a few times. The antigen it recognizes is unknown. No base quality values were provided; no much bigger clone lies one nucleotide off. Another study also made use of these data, one on yellow fever vaccine responses in identical twins. Taken from the second paper: The T cell response to vaccination in identical twins was reported by the authors to appear partly convergent and partly personalized. The study precisely tracked vaccine-responding T cell clones in identical twins.

Sequenced: CD8+ T cells sorted from blood. This sequence uses TRBV12-3 or TRBV12-4 and TRBJ1-1; confidence is insufficient to name the D gene. The receptor was derived from a woman under 30 in good health. The DNA sequence is given as TGTGCCAGCAGTTTAGGTCAGGCTGCTGAAGCTTTCTTT. Its coded protein is CASSLGQAAEAFF.